The 15 T cell receptor beta chains in this list originate from one sample, sequenced in a study of yellow fever vaccine responses in identical twins. TCRdb redid the calling of the RT-PCR reads with MiXCR, one entry per CDR3 protein. The profile shows more than 30,000 distinct CDR3 sequences, approximately 54% of them singletons. The material was T cells from blood (PBMCs), unsorted or a sorted subset (not recorded which), obtained before or after yellow fever vaccination (not recorded which). The source is a woman under 30 who received the yellow fever vaccine.

J is TRBJ2-7 and V is TRBV24-1, with 9 bases that match TRBD1. CDR3 length equals 15 residues. Trimming at V came to 4 bases and at J to 4 bases, leaving 7 bases not matched to a gene. Germline CDR1 KGHDR, CDR2 SFDVKD. CDR3 sequence: CATSDSGTGMYEQYF. CDR3 DNA: TGTGCCACCAGTGACTCCGGGACAGGGATGTACGAGCAGTACTTC.

This clonotype appeared once. The genes are TRBV11-1 and TRBJ1-2, with D unresolved. This CDR3 is 16 amino acids long. Germline V gene lookup returns CDR1 SGHAT and CDR2 FQDESV (reference sequence). With 5 bases removed from V and 2 bases from J, the gap between germline ends came to 18 bases. CDR3 DNA: TGTGCCAGCAGCCCCACCGGTTACAGTACCAACTATGGCTACACCTTC. This translates into CASSPTGYSTNYGYTF.

This clonotype was observed once. The V call is TRBV29-1, the J call TRBJ2-1, with D maybe TRBD1 (6 bases). This CDR3 comprises 15 residues. From germline, CDR1 is SQVTM and CDR2 ANQGSEA. V dropped 4 bases and J dropped 0 bases, with 13 bases sitting between them. Here the CDR3 DNA reads TGCAGCGTTGTACCCGACAGGAGCTCCTACAATGAGCAGTTCTTC. This codes for CSVVPDRSSYNEQFF.

J is TRBJ2-5 and V is TRBV12-3 or TRBV12-4; D is ambiguous. Trimming stripped 4 bases from V and 5 bases from J, with 2 bases between. This CDR3 contains 10 residues. For the CDR3, the DNA is TGTGCCAGCAGTTCGGAGACCCAGTACTTC. It is translated as CASSSETQYF.

The rearrangement uses TRBV11-1 and TRBJ2-1, with D tentatively TRBD2 (5 bases). Trimming left V 1 base short and J 0 bases short, with 19 bases between. CDR1 and CDR2 from the germline V gene are SGHAT and FQDESV (reference sequence). The CDR3 sequence is 19 residues long. The CDR3 is CASSLGAGIADSSYNEQFF. CDR3 nucleotides: TGTGCCAGCAGCTTAGGGGCCGGGATAGCCGATAGCTCCTACAATGAGCAGTTCTTC.

The chain links TRBV19 to TRBJ2-3; 9 bases line up with TRBD1. The germline V gene has CDR1 LNHDA and CDR2 SQIVND (reference sequence). Trimming cost V 5 bases and J 6 bases; bases outside gene matches: 6. The CDR3 runs 14 residues. The chain's CDR3 is CASSLGTGRDTQYF. Written as DNA, the CDR3 is TGTGCCAGTAGTCTTGGGACAGGGAGGGATACGCAGTATTTT.

The table lists this clonotype with a few counts. The chain employs TRBV2 and TRBJ2-7, with D uncertain. Trimming left V 6 bases short and J 3 bases short, with 15 bases between. The CDR3 contains 14 residues. The V gene's germline CDR1 is SNHLY and CDR2 FYNNEI. CDR3 DNA sequence: TGTGCCAGCAGGCCTCTGGACGGGCACTACGAGCAGTACTTC. Its translation: CASRPLDGHYEQYF.

This clonotype was found once. The V call is TRBV20-1, the J call TRBJ2-3; tentatively, D is TRBD2 (5 bases). V lost 3 bases and J 0 bases, leaving 16 bases between the germline ends. The CDR3 spans 16 residues. Germline CDR1 reads DFQATT; CDR2 reads SNEGSKA (reference sequence). DNA of the CDR3: TGCAGTGCTAGGGTAGCGAGGACGAGTAGCACAGATACGCAGTATTTT. Amino acid sequence: CSARVARTSSTDTQYF.

CDR3 bases: TGTGCCAGCAGCCTGGAAGGGGGACACACCGGGGAGCTGTTTTTT. Translated, it gives CASSLEGGHTGELFF. The chain links TRBV5-4 to TRBJ2-2, with TRBD1 as a possible D gene (6 bases). Germline CDR1 is SGHNT and CDR2 is YYREEE (reference sequence). The CDR3 covers 15 residues. Trimming removed 4 bases from V and 3 bases from J, with 13 bases in between.

The V and J genes are TRBV29-1 and TRBJ2-1; D not certain. Germline V gives CDR1 SQVTM, CDR2 ANQGSEA. V lost 5 bases and J lost 6, with 5 bases in between. The CDR3 sequence is 10 residues long. The CDR3 DNA sequence: TGCAGCGTTATGAGCAATGAGCAGTTCTTC. Protein: CSVMSNEQFF.

This clonotype came up a few times. V usage is TRBV20-1 and J usage is TRBJ2-5; maybe TRBD1 (6 bases). V was clipped by 4 bases and J by 2 bases, with 11 bases between them. The CDR3 consists of 13 residues. Germline-derived CDR1 and CDR2 are DFQATT and SNEGSKA (reference sequence). CDR3 DNA: TGCAGTGCTACATTGACAGGACAAGAGACCCAGTACTTC. It yields the protein CSATLTGQETQYF.

The chain is built from TRBV23-1 and TRBJ2-1; no clear D. TRBV23-1 is filed as an ORF, its function uncertain. The CDR3 runs 15 residues. Deletions cut 2 bases from V and 7 bases from J, with 15 bases between. In nucleotides, the CDR3 is TGCGCCAGCAGTCAAACCAAAAGTCGCAAAAATGAGCAGTTCTTC. It codes for CASSQTKSRKNEQFF.

The CDR3 DNA reads TGCAGTGCTTCACTAGCGGGCTCCTACAATGAGCAGTTCTTC. Its protein is CSASLAGSYNEQFF. The chain employs TRBV20-1 and TRBJ2-1; 9 nucleotides align to TRBD2. The CDR3 totals 14 residues. Losses at the gene ends were 5 bases for V and 0 bases for J; bases not matched to a gene: 2. In germline, CDR1 is DFQATT, CDR2 SNEGSKA (reference sequence).

This clonotype showed up just a few times. The rearrangement links TRBV5-5 to TRBJ1-1, with a possible D match to TRBD1 (6 bases). Trimming pared 5 bases from V and 1 base from J, leaving 9 bases between. The length of the CDR3 is 13 residues. CDR1 is SGHKS and CDR2 is YYEKEE in the germline V gene (reference sequence). The CDR3 protein is CASSATGNTEAFF. In DNA form, the CDR3 reads TGTGCCAGCAGTGCGACAGGGAACACTGAAGCTTTCTTT.

The rearrangement links TRBV29-1 to TRBJ2-1; 12 bases are a match to TRBD2. V lost 5 bases and J lost 6; bases outside the gene matches: 8. This CDR3 contains 15 residues. Germline CDR1 is SQVTM and CDR2 is ANQGSEA. Written as DNA, the CDR3 is TGCAGCGTTTCCAGGACTAGCGGGACAAGCAATGAGCAGTTCTTC. Its protein product is CSVSRTSGTSNEQFF.